This record covers a single T cell receptor beta chain. The antigen is undetermined. Per germline, CDR1 MNHEY and CDR2 SVGAGI. CDR3 size: 16 residues. V dropped 2 bases and J dropped 6; count of bases not matched to a gene: 9. The sample originates from a study of identifying expanded T cells in peripheral blood. Notes on the study in general: Technical replicates showed about 1.2 changed clones; approximately 2 weeks around 15; four weeks 19. Across healthy donors, higher total template counts meant significantly greater approximately 2-week count variance.

The data were produced by immunoSEQ multiplex PCR, yet TCRdb's version contains in-frame clones alone and is incomplete. The repertoire holds about 97,000 clones, with more than 70% as singletons. Collection occurred without any documented infections or immune events in donors. The J gene is TRBJ1-2, the V gene TRBV6-5; 10 bases agree with TRBD1. This sequence originates from a person aged 18 to 75 in good health. Specimen: blood. This chain's CDR3 is CASSYRPGTGVHGYTF. The DNA of the CDR3 is TGTGCCAGCAGTTACCGTCCCGGGACAGGGGTCCATGGCTACACCTTC.